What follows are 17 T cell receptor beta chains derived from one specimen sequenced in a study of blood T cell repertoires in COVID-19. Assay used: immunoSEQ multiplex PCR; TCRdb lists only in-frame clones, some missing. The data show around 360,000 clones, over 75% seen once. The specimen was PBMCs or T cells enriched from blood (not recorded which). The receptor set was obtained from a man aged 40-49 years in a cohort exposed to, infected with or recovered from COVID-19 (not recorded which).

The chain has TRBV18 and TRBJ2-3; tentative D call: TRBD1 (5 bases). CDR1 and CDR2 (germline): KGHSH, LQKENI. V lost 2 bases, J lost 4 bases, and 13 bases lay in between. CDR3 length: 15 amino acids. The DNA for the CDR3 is TGTGCCAGCTCACCAGCTGGGCAGGGCCCAGATACGCAGTATTTT. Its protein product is CASSPAGQGPDTQYF.

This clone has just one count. CDR3 sequence: CASSADRTEAFF. For the CDR3, the DNA is TGTGCCAGCAGCGCGGACAGAACTGAAGCTTTCTTT. This chain links TRBV7-2 with TRBJ1-1; D perhaps matches TRBD1 (6 bases). Germline lookup yields CDR1 SGHTA and CDR2 FQGNSA. The V gene lost 5 bases and the J gene lost 5 bases, with 9 bases spanning the gap. The CDR3 is 12 amino acids.

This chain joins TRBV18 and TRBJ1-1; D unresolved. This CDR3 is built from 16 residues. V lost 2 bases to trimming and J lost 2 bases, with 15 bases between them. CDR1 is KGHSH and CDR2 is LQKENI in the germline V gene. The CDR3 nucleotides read TGTGCCAGCTCACCAACTCTAAACCTCGAAAACACTGAAGCTTTCTTT. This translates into CASSPTLNLENTEAFF.

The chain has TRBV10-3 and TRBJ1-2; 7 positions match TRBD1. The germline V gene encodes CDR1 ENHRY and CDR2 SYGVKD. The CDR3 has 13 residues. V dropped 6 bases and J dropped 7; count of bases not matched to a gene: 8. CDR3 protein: CAISDDRVFGYTF. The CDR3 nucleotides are TGTGCCATCAGCGACGACAGGGTTTTTGGCTACACCTTC.

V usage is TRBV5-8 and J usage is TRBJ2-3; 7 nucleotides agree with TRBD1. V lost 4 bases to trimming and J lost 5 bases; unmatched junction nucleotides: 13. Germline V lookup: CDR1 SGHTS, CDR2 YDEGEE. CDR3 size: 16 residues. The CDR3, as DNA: TGTGCCAGCAGCCCCTCGGACAGGTCCCTGTTAGATACGCAGTATTTT. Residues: CASSPSDRSLLDTQYF. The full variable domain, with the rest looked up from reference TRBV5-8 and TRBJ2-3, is EAGVTQSPTHLIKTRGQQATLRCSPISGHTSVYWYQQALGLGLQFLLWYDEGEERNRGNFPPRFSGRQFPNYSSELNVNALELEDSALYLCASSPSDRSLLDTQYFGPGTRLTVL.

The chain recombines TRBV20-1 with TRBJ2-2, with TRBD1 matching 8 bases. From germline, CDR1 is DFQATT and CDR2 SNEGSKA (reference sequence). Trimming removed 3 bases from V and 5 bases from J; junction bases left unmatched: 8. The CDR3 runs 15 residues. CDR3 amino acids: CSASITGGLTGELFF. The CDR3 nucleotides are TGCAGTGCTAGTATAACAGGGGGATTGACCGGGGAGCTGTTTTTT.

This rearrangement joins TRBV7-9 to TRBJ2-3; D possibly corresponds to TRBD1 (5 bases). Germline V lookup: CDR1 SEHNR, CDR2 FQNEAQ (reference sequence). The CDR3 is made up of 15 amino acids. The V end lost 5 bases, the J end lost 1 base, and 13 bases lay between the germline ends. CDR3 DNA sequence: TGTGCCAGCAGCCGGTCCCTACAGGGCACAGATACGCAGTATTTT. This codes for CASSRSLQGTDTQYF.

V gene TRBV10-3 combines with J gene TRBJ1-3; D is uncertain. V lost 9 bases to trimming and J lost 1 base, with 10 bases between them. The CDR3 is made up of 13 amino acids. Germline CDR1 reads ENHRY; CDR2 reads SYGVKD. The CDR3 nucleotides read TGTGCCATTAGACGGGATTCTGGAAACACCATATATTTT. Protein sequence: CAIRRDSGNTIYF.

Written as DNA, the CDR3 is TGTGCCAGCTCACCATCGGCAGGCCCCGAGCAGTACTTC. Translation gives CASSPSAGPEQYF. This chain joins TRBV18 and TRBJ2-7, with unresolved D. The V gene lost 2 bases and the J gene lost 6 bases, with 11 bases spanning the gap. The CDR3 is 13 amino acids. Germline CDR1 reads KGHSH; CDR2 reads LQKENI.

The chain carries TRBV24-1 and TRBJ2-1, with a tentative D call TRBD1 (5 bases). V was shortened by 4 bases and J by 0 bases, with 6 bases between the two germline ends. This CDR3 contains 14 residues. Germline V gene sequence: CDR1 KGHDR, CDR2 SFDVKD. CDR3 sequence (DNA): TGTGCCACCAGTGACCAGGGCTCCTACAATGAGCAGTTCTTC. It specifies CATSDQGSYNEQFF.

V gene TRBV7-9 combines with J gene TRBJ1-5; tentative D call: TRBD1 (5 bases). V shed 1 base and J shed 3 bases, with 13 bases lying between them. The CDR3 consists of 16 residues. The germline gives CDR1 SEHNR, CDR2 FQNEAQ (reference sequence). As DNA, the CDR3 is TGTGCCAGCAGCTTAGGGGAGGCAGGGTACAATCAGCCCCAGCATTTT. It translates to CASSLGEAGYNQPQHF.

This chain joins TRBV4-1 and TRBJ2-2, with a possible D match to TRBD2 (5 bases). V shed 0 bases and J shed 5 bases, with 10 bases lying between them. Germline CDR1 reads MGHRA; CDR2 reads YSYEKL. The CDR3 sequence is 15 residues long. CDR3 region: CASSQEADPTGELFF. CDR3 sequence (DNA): TGCGCCAGCAGCCAAGAAGCGGATCCAACCGGGGAGCTGTTTTTT.

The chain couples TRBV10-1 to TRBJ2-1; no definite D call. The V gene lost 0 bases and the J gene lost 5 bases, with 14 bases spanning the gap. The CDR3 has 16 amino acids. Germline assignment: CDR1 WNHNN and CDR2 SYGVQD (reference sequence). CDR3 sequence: CASSESTRLRNNEQFF. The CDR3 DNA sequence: TGCGCCAGCAGTGAGTCGACGAGACTTCGAAACAATGAGCAGTTCTTC.

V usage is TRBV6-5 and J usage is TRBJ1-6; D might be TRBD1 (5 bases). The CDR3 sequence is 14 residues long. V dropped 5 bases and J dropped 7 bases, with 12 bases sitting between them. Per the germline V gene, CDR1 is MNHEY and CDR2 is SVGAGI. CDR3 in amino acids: CASSPGRRNSPLHF. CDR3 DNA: TGTGCCAGCAGTCCAGGGAGGAGGAATTCACCCCTCCACTTT.

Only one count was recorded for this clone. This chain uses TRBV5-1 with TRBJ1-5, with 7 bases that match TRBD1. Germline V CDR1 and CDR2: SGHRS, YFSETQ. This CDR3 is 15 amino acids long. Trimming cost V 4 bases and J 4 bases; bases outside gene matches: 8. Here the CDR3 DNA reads TGCGCCAGCAGCGCCGGGACAGAAAGGAATCAGCCCCAGCATTTT. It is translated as CASSAGTERNQPQHF.

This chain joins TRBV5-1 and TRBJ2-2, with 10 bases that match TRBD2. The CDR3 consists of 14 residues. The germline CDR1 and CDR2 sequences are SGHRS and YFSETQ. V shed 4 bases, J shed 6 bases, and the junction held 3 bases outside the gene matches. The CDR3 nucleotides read TGCGCCAGCAGCCGGACTAGCGGCCCCGGGGAGCTGTTTTTT. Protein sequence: CASSRTSGPGELFF.

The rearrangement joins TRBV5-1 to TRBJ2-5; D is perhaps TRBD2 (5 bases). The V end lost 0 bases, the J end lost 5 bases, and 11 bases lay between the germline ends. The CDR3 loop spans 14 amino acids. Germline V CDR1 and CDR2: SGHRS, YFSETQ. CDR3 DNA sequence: TGCGCCAGCAGCTTGGTGGGGAGCGGTGAGACCCAGTACTTC. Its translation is CASSLVGSGETQYF.